This TCR beta chain originates from a study of blood T cell dynamics during melanoma immunotherapy. Study summary: Metastatic melanoma patients received first-line pembrolizumab or nivolumab plus ipilimumab. Findings and caveats of the study: Unlike progressors, later disease-control patients had W3 repertoires gaining clonality or diversity.

Time point noted: pre-treatment baseline. Blood was drawn before treatment and at week 3 after checkpoint blockade. Disease control meant complete response, partial response or stable disease at 12 weeks. V lost 6 bases to trimming and J lost 7 bases, with 12 bases between them. This CDR3 comprises 13 residues. Per germline, CDR1 SGHTA and CDR2 FQGNSA. This table comes from immunoSEQ multiplex PCR, and its TCRdb copy is limited to in-frame clones, with some not included. Altogether 1,500 to 2,000 clones are present, about 85% being singletons, with the ten largest covering around half. With respect to this clone: Antigen unknown.

The origin of this receptor is a human donor with melanoma. This sample comprised blood, obtained from a patient treated with checkpoint blockade. The chain couples TRBV7-2 to TRBJ2-2; D ambiguous. CDR3 coding DNA: TGTGCCAGCAGTCTAACCCTTGACGGGGAGCTGTTTTTT. Translation gives CASSLTLDGELFF.